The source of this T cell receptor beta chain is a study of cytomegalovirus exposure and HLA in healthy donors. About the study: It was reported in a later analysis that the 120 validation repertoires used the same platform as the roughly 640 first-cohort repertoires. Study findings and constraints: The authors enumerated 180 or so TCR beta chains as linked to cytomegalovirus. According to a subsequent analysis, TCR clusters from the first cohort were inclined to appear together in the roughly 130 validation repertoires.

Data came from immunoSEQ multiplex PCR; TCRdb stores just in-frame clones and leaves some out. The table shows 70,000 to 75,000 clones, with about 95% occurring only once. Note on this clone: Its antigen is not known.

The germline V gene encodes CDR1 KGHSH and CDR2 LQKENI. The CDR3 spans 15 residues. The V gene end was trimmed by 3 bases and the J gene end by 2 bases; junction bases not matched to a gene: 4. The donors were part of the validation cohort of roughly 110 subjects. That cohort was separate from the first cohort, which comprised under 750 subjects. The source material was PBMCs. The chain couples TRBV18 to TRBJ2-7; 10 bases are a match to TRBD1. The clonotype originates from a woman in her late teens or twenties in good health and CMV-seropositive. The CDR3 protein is CASSPGTGVTYEQYF. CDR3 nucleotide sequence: TGTGCCAGCTCACCCGGGACAGGGGTCACCTACGAGCAGTACTTC.